This passage covers 27 T cell receptor beta chains from one sample sequenced in a study of CD8 T cells in ankylosing spondylitis. Broader study findings: Within ankylosing spondylitis blood, a TCR beta motif made up of eight highly homologous variants appeared to be characteristic.

The antigens these receptors bind are not known. TCRdb ran MiXCR on the 5' RACE reads and lists one entry per CDR3 protein. The table has about 800,000 distinct CDR3 sequences, approximately 10% seen once. The specimen was blood, either unsorted or a sorted T cell fraction (not recorded which). Receptor source: a male donor with ankylosing spondylitis.

This clonotype was seen a handful of times. The chain recombines TRBV7-3 with TRBJ2-2; unclear D gene. V was clipped by 6 bases and J by 4 bases, with 9 bases between them. CDR1 and CDR2 from the germline V gene are SGHTA and FQGTGA. CDR3 length: 13 residues. CDR3 DNA sequence: TGTGCCAGCAGATTGAGAGGCACCGGGGAGCTGTTTTTT. Its protein is CASRLRGTGELFF.

This clonotype was picked up a small number of times. This chain joins TRBV20-1 and TRBJ2-1; D might be TRBD2 (5 bases). Trimming removed 8 bases at V and 9 bases at J, with 20 bases between. Germline V gene lookup returns CDR1 DFQATT and CDR2 SNEGSKA (reference sequence). This CDR3 comprises 13 residues. CDR3 DNA sequence: TGCAGTCCTTCGACGCCGGGGATCGGTGAGCAGTTCTTC. This translates into CSPSTPGIGEQFF.

The rearrangement links TRBV9 to TRBJ1-1; D uncertain. Per germline, CDR1 SGDLS and CDR2 YYNGEE. V lost 4 bases and J lost 0, with 16 bases in between. The CDR3 extends over 16 amino acids. The CDR3 DNA follows: TGTGCCAGCAGCCACCGAGAATCCCCACTGAACACTGAAGCTTTCTTT. It specifies CASSHRESPLNTEAFF.

V is TRBV19 and J is TRBJ2-1, with 8 bases fitting TRBD2. V trimming: 7 bases; J trimming: 6 bases; junction bases outside the gene matches: 14. CDR3 size: 16 residues. CDR1 is LNHDA and CDR2 is SQIVND in the germline V gene (reference sequence). CDR3 coding DNA: TGTGCCAGTATGACCGACGGGGGGGGAGCCCTCAATGAGCAGTTCTTC. Protein sequence: CASMTDGGGALNEQFF.

The CDR3 bases are TGTGCCAGCAGTGTAAGAAACAGGGGCTCTGGGGCCAACGTCCTGACTTTC. Amino acid sequence: CASSVRNRGSGANVLTF. The rearrangement joins TRBV6-1 to TRBJ2-6, with 7 bases aligning to TRBD1. The V gene end was trimmed by 4 bases and the J gene end by 0 bases; junction bases not matched to a gene: 6. CDR1 is MNHNS and CDR2 is SASEGT in the germline V gene. This CDR3 is built from 17 residues.

This clonotype was counted between two and nine times. This chain uses TRBV4-2 with TRBJ2-5, with a tentative D call TRBD1 (5 bases). The germline V gene encodes CDR1 LGHNA and CDR2 YNFKEQ. This CDR3 contains 14 residues. The V gene lost 3 bases and the J gene lost 5 bases, with 13 bases spanning the gap. CDR3 sequence: CASSHRGSGETQYF. In nucleotides, the CDR3 is TGTGCCAGCAGCCATCGAGGATCAGGGGAGACCCAGTACTTC.

This clonotype was counted many times. The rearrangement links TRBV6-5 to TRBJ1-2, with D perhaps TRBD1 (5 bases). The V gene's germline CDR1 is MNHEY and CDR2 SVGAGI. The ends were cut back, 2 bases at V and 4 bases at J, with 11 bases in the middle. The CDR3 has 14 residues. The CDR3 loop reads CASSYQGAPYGYTF. The DNA of the CDR3 is TGTGCCAGCAGTTACCAAGGGGCCCCCTATGGCTACACCTTC.

This clonotype was recorded many times. V usage is TRBV12-3 or TRBV12-4 and J usage is TRBJ1-2; D ambiguous. V was clipped by 4 bases and J by 1 base, with 4 bases between them. The CDR3 is 12 residues long. CDR3 DNA sequence: TGTGCCAGCAGTTCTTATAACTATGGCTACACCTTC. This translates into CASSSYNYGYTF.

This clonotype was observed a few times. The J gene is TRBJ2-7, the V gene TRBV4-3; D is undetermined. The CDR3 is 12 amino acids. CDR1 and CDR2 from the germline V gene are LGHNA and YSLEER. Trimming shortened V by 0 bases and J by 6 bases, and 6 bases separated the two germline ends. The CDR3 DNA follows: TGCGCCAGCAGCCAAGATAGCCGCGAGCAGTACTTC. As protein: CASSQDSREQYF.

This clonotype was seen a handful of times. The J gene is TRBJ1-5, the V gene TRBV5-1; D may be TRBD1 (6 bases). The V gene lost 3 bases and the J gene lost 0 bases, with 10 bases spanning the gap. The CDR3 loop spans 15 amino acids. Germline CDR1 and CDR2: SGHRS and YFSETQ. CDR3 residues: CASSYGTSSNQPQHF. CDR3 nucleotide sequence: TGCGCCAGCAGCTATGGGACATCTAGCAATCAGCCCCAGCATTTT.

This clonotype showed up just a few times. The CDR3 bases are TGTGCCAGTAGTATTGGGGGACACAATGAGCAGTTCTTC. It specifies CASSIGGHNEQFF. The V call is TRBV19, the J call TRBJ2-1, with D perhaps assigned TRBD1 or TRBD2 (5 bases each). V was clipped by 3 bases and J by 5 bases, with 8 bases between them. Germline V gives CDR1 LNHDA, CDR2 SQIVND (reference sequence). The CDR3 has 13 amino acids.

The gene calls are TRBV20-1 and TRBJ2-7; 8 positions match TRBD2. Germline V CDR1 and CDR2: DFQATT, SNEGSKA (reference sequence). Trimming cost V 3 bases and J 3 bases; bases outside gene matches: 19. This CDR3 has 18 residues. The CDR3 DNA reads TGCAGTGCTAGGGCGGGGGGCATACCCGGAACTAGAAGCTACGAGCAGTACTTC. It encodes CSARAGGIPGTRSYEQYF.

The J gene is TRBJ2-3, the V gene TRBV9, with D uncertain. V gave up 10 bases and J gave up 2 bases, with 20 bases separating them. The CDR3 is 15 residues long. The V gene's germline CDR1 is SGDLS and CDR2 YYNGEE. The CDR3 sequence is CAASQGSLFTDTQYF. The CDR3 bases are TGTGCCGCCTCACAAGGCAGCCTATTCACAGATACGCAGTATTTT.

This clonotype appeared a few times. The chain links TRBV7-9 to TRBJ2-2, with D possibly matching TRBD2 (5 bases). Germline CDR1 reads SEHNR; CDR2 reads FQNEAQ (reference sequence). Trimming left V 5 bases short and J 5 bases short, with 12 bases between. The length of the CDR3 is 14 residues. The CDR3 DNA reads as TGTGCCAGCAGCGAGGGTCTTGCGACCGGGGAGCTGTTTTTT. It codes for CASSEGLATGELFF.

The genes are TRBV6-2 or TRBV6-3 and TRBJ1-1; 7 bases map to TRBD1. The V gene's germline CDR1 is MNHEY and CDR2 SVGEGT. CDR3 length: 16 amino acids. The ends lost 10 bases at V and 6 bases at J; junction bases unmatched: 20. CDR3 nucleotide sequence: TGTGCCACGTCCCAGAGCAAGGGACAGAAAAGAGCTGAAGCTTTCTTT. Translation: CATSQSKGQKRAEAFF.

The chain combines TRBV6-5 with TRBJ1-1; tentatively, D is TRBD1 (5 bases). Trimming shortened V by 0 bases and J by 11 bases, and 13 bases separated the two germline ends. In germline, CDR1 is MNHEY, CDR2 SVGAGI. The CDR3 spans 13 residues. CDR3 residues: CASSYSRGTLAFF. The CDR3 bases are TGTGCCAGCAGTTACTCAAGGGGCACTCTGGCTTTCTTT.

This clonotype came up many times. DNA for the CDR3: TGCAGTGCTAGAGATAGACGGGACACTGAAGCTTTCTTT. As protein: CSARDRRDTEAFF. The rearrangement uses TRBV20-1 and TRBJ1-1; no definite D call. CDR3 length equals 13 residues. Germline V gives CDR1 DFQATT, CDR2 SNEGSKA (reference sequence). V gave up 0 bases and J gave up 3 bases, with 8 bases separating them.

The chain uses TRBV7-9 and TRBJ2-3; D ambiguous. Germline assignment: CDR1 SEHNR and CDR2 FQNEAQ (reference sequence). This CDR3 spans 14 amino acids. The V end was cut by 6 bases, the J end by 5 bases, with 15 bases between. For the CDR3, the DNA is TGTGCCAGCAGTTTTAGCTTGGTCGGAGATACGCAGTATTTT. Its translation: CASSFSLVGDTQYF.

This clonotype appeared a few times. The chain couples TRBV18 to TRBJ1-5, with D unclear. V was clipped by 0 bases and J by 0 bases, with 6 bases between them. Germline assignment: CDR1 KGHSH and CDR2 LQKENI. This CDR3 contains 15 residues. CDR3 coding DNA: TGTGCCAGCTCACCACCCCCCGTTAGCAATCAGCCCCAGCATTTT. It translates to CASSPPPVSNQPQHF.

The chain has TRBV7-2 and TRBJ2-7; a possible D gene is TRBD2 (5 bases). V lost 7 bases, J lost 4 bases, and 17 bases lay in between. There are 14 residues in the CDR3. CDR1 and CDR2 (germline): SGHTA, FQGNSA. This CDR3 reads CASTLAGLRYEQYF. The DNA of the CDR3 is TGTGCCAGCACCTTGGCGGGTCTGAGGTACGAGCAGTACTTC. The complete variable domain, with remaining parts taken from reference TRBV7-2 and TRBJ2-7, reads GAGVSQSPSNKVTEKGKDVELRCDPISGHTALYWYRQSLGQGLEFLIYFQGNSAPDKSGLPSDRFSAERTGGSVSTLTIQRTQQEDSAVYLCASTLAGLRYEQYFGPGTRLTVT.

Ten or more counts support this clonotype. J is TRBJ2-5 and V is TRBV20-1; D possibly uses TRBD1 or TRBD2 (6 bases each). Germline V gives CDR1 DFQATT, CDR2 SNEGSKA (reference sequence). Trimming cost V 3 bases and J 5 bases, with 25 bases left between them. CDR3 length: 17 amino acids. The CDR3 sequence: CSARSLDVWGAGETQYF. The DNA for the CDR3 is TGCAGTGCTAGGTCCCTAGACGTGTGGGGGGCAGGTGAGACCCAGTACTTC.

The chain combines TRBV28 with TRBJ2-1; D not resolved. The CDR3 covers 14 residues. From germline, CDR1 is MDHEN and CDR2 SYDVKM. The V and J ends lost 3 bases and 1 base respectively, with 7 bases between them. CDR3 DNA: TGTGCCAGCAGTTTCCCCGGATCCTACAATGAGCAGTTCTTC. Translated: CASSFPGSYNEQFF.

This clonotype has only a few counts. V is TRBV5-1 and J is TRBJ2-7, with TRBD1 matching 7 bases. Germline CDR1 reads SGHRS; CDR2 reads YFSETQ. Trimming took 4 bases from V and 0 from J; bases not matched to a gene: 7. The CDR3 spans 15 residues. The CDR3 DNA reads as TGCGCCAGCAGCCCGTCGACAGGGAGCTCCTACGAGCAGTACTTC. This codes for CASSPSTGSSYEQYF.

This clonotype was observed a few times. V usage is TRBV7-8 and J usage is TRBJ1-6; D is ambiguous. V gave up 1 base and J gave up 12 bases, with 7 bases separating them. The CDR3 spans 12 residues. Germline V gives CDR1 SGHVS, CDR2 FQNEAQ. DNA of the CDR3: TGTGCCAGCAGCTTAGTATTTGAACCCCTCCACTTT. This encodes CASSLVFEPLHF.

The chain uses TRBV7-8 and TRBJ1-1; no firm D call. Trimming removed 1 base from V and 1 base from J, with 7 bases in between. The CDR3 totals 14 residues. CDR1 SGHVS and CDR2 FQNEAQ come from the germline V gene. The CDR3 spells CASSLDLGNTEAFF. CDR3 sequence (DNA): TGTGCCAGCAGCTTAGATTTAGGGAACACTGAAGCTTTCTTT.

There are a few counts of this clonotype. The genes are TRBV12-3 or TRBV12-4 and TRBJ1-2; TRBD1 is a possible D gene (6 bases). CDR3 length: 15 residues. Trimming shortened V by 0 bases and J by 3 bases, and 11 bases separated the two germline ends. CDR3 residues: CASSLAPRQDYGYTF. CDR3 bases: TGTGCCAGCAGTTTAGCCCCCCGACAGGACTATGGCTACACCTTC.

The sample holds many counts of this clonotype. In nucleotides, the CDR3 is TGTGCCAGCAGCCAAGTCGGGCAGGGAGTTTTCCCCTACGAGCAGTACTTC. It translates to CASSQVGQGVFPYEQYF. This chain uses TRBV4-2 with TRBJ2-7; either TRBD1 or TRBD2 may fit D (5 bases each). There are 17 residues in the CDR3. Germline assignment: CDR1 LGHNA and CDR2 YNFKEQ. The germline V and J ends were trimmed by 1 base and 2 bases, with 18 bases remaining between them.